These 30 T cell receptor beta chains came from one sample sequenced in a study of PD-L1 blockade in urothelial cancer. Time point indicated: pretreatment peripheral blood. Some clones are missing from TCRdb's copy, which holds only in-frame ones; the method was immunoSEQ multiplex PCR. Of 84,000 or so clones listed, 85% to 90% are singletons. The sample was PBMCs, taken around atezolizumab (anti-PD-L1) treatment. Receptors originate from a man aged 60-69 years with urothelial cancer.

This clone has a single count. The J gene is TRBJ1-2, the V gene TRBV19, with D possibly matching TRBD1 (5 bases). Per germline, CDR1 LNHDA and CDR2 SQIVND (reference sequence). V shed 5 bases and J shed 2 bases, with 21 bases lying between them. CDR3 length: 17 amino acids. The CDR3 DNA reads TGTGCCAGTAGTTACCTAGGGAGGGGAGGATCGAACTATGGCTACACCTTC. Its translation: CASSYLGRGGSNYGYTF.

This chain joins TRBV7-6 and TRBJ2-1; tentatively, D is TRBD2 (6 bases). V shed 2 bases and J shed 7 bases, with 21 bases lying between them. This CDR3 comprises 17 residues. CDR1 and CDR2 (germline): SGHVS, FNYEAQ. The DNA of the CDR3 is TGTGCCAGCAGCTTAACGACGGGGCAGGGAGGACCAAATGAGCAGTTCTTC. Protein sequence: CASSLTTGQGGPNEQFF.

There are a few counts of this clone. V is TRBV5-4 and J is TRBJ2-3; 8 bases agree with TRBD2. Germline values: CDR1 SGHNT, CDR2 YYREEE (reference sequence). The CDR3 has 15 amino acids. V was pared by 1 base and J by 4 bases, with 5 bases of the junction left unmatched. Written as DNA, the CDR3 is TGTGCCAGCAGCTTGAGTGGCGGGGGGTCAGATACGCAGTATTTT. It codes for CASSLSGGGSDTQYF.

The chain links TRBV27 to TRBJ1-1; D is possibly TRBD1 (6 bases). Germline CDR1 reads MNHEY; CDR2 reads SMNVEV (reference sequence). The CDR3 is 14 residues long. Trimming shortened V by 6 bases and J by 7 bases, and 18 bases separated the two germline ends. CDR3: CASRAPGGGSEAFF. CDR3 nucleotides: TGTGCCAGCAGAGCACCCGGGGGCGGGAGTGAAGCTTTCTTT.

CDR3 nucleotides: TGTGCCAGTAGAAGGGACAGTTTCGTTTTCAATCAGCCCCAGCATTTT. This gives the protein CASRRDSFVFNQPQHF. The chain combines TRBV19 with TRBJ1-5; the match to TRBD1 covers 7 bases. Germline assignment: CDR1 LNHDA and CDR2 SQIVND (reference sequence). The CDR3 contains 16 residues. With V trimmed by 6 bases and J by 3 bases, 11 bases remained unmatched.

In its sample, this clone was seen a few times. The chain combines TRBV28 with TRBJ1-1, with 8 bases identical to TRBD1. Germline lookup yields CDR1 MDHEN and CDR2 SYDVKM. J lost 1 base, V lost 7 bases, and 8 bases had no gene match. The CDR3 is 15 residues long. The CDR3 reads CASTTGEVGNTEAFF. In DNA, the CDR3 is TGTGCCAGCACGACAGGGGAGGTTGGGAACACTGAAGCTTTCTTT.

CDR3 sequence: CASSGPGQGKTQYF. The CDR3 DNA sequence: TGTGCCAGCAGTGGCCCGGGACAGGGGAAGACCCAGTACTTC. V gene TRBV6-1 combines with J gene TRBJ2-5; 10 bases map to TRBD1. The CDR3 is 14 residues long. Germline V lookup: CDR1 MNHNS, CDR2 SASEGT. J lost 6 bases, V lost 4 bases, and 5 bases had no gene match.

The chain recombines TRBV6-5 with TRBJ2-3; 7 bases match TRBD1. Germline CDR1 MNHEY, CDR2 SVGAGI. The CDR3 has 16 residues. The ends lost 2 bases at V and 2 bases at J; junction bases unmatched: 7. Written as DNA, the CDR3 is TGTGCCAGCAGTTACGAGGGGCAGGGGGACACAGATACGCAGTATTTT. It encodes CASSYEGQGDTDTQYF.

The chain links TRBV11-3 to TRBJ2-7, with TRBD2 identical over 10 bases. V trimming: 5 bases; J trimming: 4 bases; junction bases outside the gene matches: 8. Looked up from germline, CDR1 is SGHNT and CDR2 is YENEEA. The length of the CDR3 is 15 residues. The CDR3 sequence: CASSLPGLANYEQYF. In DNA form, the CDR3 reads TGTGCCAGCAGCCTACCGGGACTAGCGAATTACGAGCAGTACTTC.

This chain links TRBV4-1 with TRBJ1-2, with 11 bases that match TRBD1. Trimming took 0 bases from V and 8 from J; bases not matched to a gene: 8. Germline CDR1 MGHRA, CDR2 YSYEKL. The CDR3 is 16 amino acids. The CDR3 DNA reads TGCGCCAGCAGCCAAGAAGGGGGACAGGGGGGGGAAGGCTACACCTTC. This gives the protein CASSQEGGQGGEGYTF.

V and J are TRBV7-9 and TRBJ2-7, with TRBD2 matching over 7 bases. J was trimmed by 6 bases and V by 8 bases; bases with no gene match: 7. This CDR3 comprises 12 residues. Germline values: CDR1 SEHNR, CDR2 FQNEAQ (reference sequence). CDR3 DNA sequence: TGTGCCAGCGTTCCGACGGGGGGCGAGCAGTACTTC. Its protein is CASVPTGGEQYF.

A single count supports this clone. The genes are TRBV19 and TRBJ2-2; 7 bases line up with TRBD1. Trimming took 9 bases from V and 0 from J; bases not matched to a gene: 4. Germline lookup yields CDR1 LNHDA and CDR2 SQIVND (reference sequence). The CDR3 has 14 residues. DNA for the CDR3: TGTGCCAGCAACGACAGGGCGAACACCGGGGAGCTGTTTTTT. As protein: CASNDRANTGELFF.

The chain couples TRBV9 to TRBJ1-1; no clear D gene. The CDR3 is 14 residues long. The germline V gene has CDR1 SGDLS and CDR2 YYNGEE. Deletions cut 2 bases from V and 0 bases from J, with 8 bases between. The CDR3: CASSVSGVNTEAFF. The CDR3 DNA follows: TGTGCCAGCAGCGTGTCGGGTGTGAACACTGAAGCTTTCTTT.

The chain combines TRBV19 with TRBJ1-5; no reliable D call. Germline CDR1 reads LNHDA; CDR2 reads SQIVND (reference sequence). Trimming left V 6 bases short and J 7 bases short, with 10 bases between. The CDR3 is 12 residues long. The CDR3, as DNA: TGTGCCAGTAGCCTTGGTGAGCAGCCCCAGCATTTT. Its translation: CASSLGEQPQHF.

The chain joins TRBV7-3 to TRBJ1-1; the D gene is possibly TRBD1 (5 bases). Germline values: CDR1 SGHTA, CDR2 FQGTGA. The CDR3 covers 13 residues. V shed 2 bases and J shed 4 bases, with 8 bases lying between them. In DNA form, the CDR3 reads TGTGCCAGCAGCTTATCCGGGGGCACTGAAGCTTTCTTT. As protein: CASSLSGGTEAFF. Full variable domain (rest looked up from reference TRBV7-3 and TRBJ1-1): GAGVSQTPSNKVTEKGKYVELRCDPISGHTALYWYRQSLGQGPEFLIYFQGTGAADDSGLPNDRFFAVRPEGSVSTLKIQRTERGDSAVYLCASSLSGGTEAFFGQGTRLTVV.

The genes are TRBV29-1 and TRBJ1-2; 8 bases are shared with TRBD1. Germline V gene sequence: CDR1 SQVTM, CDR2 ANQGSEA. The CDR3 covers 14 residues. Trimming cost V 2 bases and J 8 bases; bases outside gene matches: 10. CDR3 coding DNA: TGCAGCGTTGAACCGTCCAGGGGGCCGGAAGGCTACACCTTC. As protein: CSVEPSRGPEGYTF. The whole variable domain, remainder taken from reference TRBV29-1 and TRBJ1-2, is SAVISQKPSRDICQRGTSLTIQCQVDSQVTMMFWYRQQPGQSLTLIATANQGSEATYESGFVIDKFPISRPNLTFSTLTVSNMSPEDSSIYLCSVEPSRGPEGYTFGSGTRLTVV.

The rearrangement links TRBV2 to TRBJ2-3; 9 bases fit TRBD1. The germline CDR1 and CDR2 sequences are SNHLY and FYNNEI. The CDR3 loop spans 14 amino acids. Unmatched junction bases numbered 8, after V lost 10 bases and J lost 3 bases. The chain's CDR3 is CATSQGARTDTQYF. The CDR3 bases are TGTGCCACCTCACAGGGGGCGCGAACAGATACGCAGTATTTT.

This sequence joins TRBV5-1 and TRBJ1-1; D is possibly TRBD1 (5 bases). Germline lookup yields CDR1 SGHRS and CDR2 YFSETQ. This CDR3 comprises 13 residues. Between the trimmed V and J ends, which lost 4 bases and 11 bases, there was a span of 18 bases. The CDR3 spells CASSAAAGGEAFF. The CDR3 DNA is TGCGCCAGCAGCGCCGCCGCAGGAGGGGAGGCTTTCTTT.

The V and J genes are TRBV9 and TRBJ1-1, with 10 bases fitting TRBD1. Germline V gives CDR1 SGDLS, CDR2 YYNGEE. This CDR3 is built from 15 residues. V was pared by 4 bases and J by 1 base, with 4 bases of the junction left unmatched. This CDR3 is CASSPGDRGNTEAFF. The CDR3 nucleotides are TGTGCCAGCAGCCCCGGGGACAGGGGGAACACTGAAGCTTTCTTT.

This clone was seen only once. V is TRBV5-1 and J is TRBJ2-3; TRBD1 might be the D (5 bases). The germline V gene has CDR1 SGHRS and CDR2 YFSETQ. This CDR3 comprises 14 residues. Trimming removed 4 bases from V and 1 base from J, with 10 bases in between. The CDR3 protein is CASSLQTGTDTQYF. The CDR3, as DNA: TGCGCCAGCAGCCTTCAGACAGGCACAGATACGCAGTATTTT. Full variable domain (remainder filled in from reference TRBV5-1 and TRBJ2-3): KAGVTQTPRYLIKTRGQQVTLSCSPISGHRSVSWYQQTPGQGLQFLFEYFSETQRNKGNFPGRFSGRQFSNSRSEMNVSTLELGDSALYLCASSLQTGTDTQYFGPGTRLTVL.

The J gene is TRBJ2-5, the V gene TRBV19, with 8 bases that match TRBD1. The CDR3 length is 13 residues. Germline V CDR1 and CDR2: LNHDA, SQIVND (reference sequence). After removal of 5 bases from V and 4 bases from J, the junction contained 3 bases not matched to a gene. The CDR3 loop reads CASSADRGETQYF. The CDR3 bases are TGTGCCAGTAGTGCCGACAGGGGAGAGACCCAGTACTTC.

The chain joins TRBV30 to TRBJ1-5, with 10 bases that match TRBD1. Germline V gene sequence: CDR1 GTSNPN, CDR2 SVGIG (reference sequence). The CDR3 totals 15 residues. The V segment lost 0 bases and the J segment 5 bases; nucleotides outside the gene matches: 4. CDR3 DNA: TGTGCCTGGAGTGTTGGGACAGGGGACGATCAGCCCCAGCATTTT. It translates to CAWSVGTGDDQPQHF.

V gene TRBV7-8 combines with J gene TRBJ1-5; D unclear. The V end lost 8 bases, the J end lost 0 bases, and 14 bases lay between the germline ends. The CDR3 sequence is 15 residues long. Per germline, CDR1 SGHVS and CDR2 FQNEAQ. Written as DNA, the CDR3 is TGTGCCAGCCGGGAGGCGGACGGTAGCAATCAGCCCCAGCATTTT. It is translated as CASREADGSNQPQHF.

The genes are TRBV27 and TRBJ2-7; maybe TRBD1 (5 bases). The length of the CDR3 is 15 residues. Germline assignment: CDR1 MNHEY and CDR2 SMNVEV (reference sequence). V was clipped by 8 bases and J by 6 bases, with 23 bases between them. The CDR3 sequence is CASGPETVPRAEQYF. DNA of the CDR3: TGTGCCAGCGGTCCGGAGACAGTTCCTCGGGCCGAGCAGTACTTC.

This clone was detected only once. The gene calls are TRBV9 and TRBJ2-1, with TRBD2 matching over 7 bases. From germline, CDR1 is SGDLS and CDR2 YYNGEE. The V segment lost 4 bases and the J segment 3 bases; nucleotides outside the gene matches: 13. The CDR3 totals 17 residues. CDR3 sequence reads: CASSPPPFERDYNEQFF. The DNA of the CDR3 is TGTGCCAGCAGCCCGCCTCCCTTTGAGCGGGACTACAATGAGCAGTTCTTC.

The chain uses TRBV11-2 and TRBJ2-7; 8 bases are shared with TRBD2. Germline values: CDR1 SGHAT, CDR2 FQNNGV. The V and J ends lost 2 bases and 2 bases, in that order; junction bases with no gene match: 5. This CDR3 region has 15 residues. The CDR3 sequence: CASSLTAGGTYEQYF. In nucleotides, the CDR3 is TGTGCCAGCAGCTTAACGGCGGGGGGCACCTACGAGCAGTACTTC.

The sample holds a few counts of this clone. CDR3 DNA: TGTGCCAGCAGCCAACTAGTCTCCAATGAGCAGTTCTTC. It encodes CASSQLVSNEQFF. This chain joins TRBV7-2 and TRBJ2-1, with a possible D match to TRBD2 (5 bases). CDR3 size: 13 residues. Germline-derived CDR1 and CDR2 are SGHTA and FQGNSA. The V and J ends lost 5 bases and 6 bases respectively, with 11 bases between them.

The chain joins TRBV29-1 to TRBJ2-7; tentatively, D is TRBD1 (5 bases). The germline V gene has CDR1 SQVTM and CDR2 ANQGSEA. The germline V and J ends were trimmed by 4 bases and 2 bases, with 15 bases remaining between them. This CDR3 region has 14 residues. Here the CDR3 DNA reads TGCAGCGTTGCTCGGAATGCAGGGACCTACGAGCAGTACTTC. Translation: CSVARNAGTYEQYF.

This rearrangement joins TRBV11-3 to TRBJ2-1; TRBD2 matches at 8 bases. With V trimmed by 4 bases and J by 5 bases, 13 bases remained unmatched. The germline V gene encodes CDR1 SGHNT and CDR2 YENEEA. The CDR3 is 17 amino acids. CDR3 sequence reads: CASSWGSSGKADNEQFF. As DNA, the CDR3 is TGTGCCAGCAGCTGGGGGAGTAGCGGGAAAGCGGACAATGAGCAGTTCTTC.

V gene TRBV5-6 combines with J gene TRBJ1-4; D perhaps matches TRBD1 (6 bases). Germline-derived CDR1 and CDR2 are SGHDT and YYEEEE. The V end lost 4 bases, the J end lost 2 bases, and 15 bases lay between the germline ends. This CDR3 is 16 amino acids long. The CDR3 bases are TGTGCCAGCAGCCACACAGGGTTGGTGACTAATGAAAAACTGTTTTTT. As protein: CASSHTGLVTNEKLFF.